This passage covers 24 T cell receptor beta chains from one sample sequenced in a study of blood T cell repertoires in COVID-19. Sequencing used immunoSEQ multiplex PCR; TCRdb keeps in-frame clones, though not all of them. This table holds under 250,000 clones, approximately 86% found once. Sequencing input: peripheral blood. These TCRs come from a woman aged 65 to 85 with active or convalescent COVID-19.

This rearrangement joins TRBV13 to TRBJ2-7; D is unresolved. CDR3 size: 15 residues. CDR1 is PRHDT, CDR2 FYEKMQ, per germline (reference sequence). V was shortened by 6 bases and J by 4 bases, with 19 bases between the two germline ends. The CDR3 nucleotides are TGTGCCAGCAGTGATGGCAGGCGTTCATTATACGAGCAGTACTTC. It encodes CASSDGRRSLYEQYF.

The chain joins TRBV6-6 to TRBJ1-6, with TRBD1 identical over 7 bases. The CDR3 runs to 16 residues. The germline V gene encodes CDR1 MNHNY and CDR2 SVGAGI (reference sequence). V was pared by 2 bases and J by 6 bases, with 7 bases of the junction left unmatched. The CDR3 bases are TGTGCCAGCAGTTACAGACGACAGGGAGGTAATTCACCCCTCCACTTT. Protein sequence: CASSYRRQGGNSPLHF.

CDR3 protein: CASSLAGRAVLLTEAFF. The CDR3 nucleotides read TGTGCCAGCAGCTTGGCCGGGAGGGCGGTTTTATTAACTGAAGCTTTCTTT. V and J are TRBV5-5 and TRBJ1-1, with no clear D. Germline V lookup: CDR1 SGHKS, CDR2 YYEKEE (reference sequence). The CDR3 has 17 amino acids. The ends were cut back, 0 bases at V and 5 bases at J, with 20 bases in the middle. The full variable domain, rest sourced from reference TRBV5-5 and TRBJ1-1, is DAGVTQSPTHLIKTRGQQVTLRCSPISGHKSVSWYQQVLGQGPQFIFQYYEKEERGRGNFPDRFSARQFPNYSSELNVNALLLGDSALYLCASSLAGRAVLLTEAFFGQGTRLTVV.

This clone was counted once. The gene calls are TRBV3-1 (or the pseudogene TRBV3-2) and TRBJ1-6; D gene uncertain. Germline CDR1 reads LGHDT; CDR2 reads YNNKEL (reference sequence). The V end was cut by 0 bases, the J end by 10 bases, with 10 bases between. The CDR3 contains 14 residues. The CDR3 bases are TGTGCCAGCAGCCAAGATCCGGGTGGATCACCCCTCCACTTT. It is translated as CASSQDPGGSPLHF.

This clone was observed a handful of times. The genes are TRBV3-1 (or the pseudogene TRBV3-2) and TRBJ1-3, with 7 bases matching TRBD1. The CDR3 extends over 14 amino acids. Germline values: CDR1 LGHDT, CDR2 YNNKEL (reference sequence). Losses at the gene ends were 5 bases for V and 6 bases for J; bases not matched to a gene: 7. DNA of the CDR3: TGTGCCAGCAGCAAGACAGGGATCGAAAACACCATATATTTT. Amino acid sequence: CASSKTGIENTIYF.

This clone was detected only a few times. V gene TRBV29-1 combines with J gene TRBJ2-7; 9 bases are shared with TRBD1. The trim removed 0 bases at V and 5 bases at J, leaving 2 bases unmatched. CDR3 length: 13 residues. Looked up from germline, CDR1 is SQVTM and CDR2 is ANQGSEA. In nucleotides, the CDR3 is TGCAGCGTTGAAGAGGGACAGGGTGACGAGCAGTACTTC. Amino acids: CSVEEGQGDEQYF.

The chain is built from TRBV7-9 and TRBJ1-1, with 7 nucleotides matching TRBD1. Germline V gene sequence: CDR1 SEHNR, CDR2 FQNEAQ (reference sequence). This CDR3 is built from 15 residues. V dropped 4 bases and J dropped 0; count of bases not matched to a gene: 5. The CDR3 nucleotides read TGTGCCAGCAGCTATTCAGGGGGGATGAACACTGAAGCTTTCTTT. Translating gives CASSYSGGMNTEAFF. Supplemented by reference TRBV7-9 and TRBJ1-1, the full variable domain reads DTGVSQNPRHKITKRGQNVTFRCDPISEHNRLYWYRQTLGQGPEFLTYFQNEAQLEKSRLLSDRFSAERPKGSFSTLEIQRTEQGDSAMYLCASSYSGGMNTEAFFGQGTRLTVV.

CDR3 nucleotide sequence: TGTGCCAGCAGTTCCCCCCCGGAGACCCAGTACTTC. The encoded protein is CASSSPPETQYF. The J gene is TRBJ2-5, the V gene TRBV12-3 or TRBV12-4; no firm D call. Trimming cost V 4 bases and J 5 bases, with 8 bases left between them. The CDR3 extends over 12 amino acids.

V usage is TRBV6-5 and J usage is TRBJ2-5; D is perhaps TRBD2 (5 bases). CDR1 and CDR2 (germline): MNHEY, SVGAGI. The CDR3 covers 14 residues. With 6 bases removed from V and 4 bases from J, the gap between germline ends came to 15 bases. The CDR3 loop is CASSPRVDGETQYF. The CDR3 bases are TGTGCCAGCAGCCCGAGGGTGGATGGAGAGACCCAGTACTTC.

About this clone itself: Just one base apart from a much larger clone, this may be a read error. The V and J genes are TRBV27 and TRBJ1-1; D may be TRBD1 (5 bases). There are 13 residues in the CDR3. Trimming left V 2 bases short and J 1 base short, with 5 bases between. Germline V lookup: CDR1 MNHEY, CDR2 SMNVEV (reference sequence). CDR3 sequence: CASSLTGNTEAFF. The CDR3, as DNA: TGTGCCAGCAGTTTAACAGGGAACACTGAAGCTTTCTTT.

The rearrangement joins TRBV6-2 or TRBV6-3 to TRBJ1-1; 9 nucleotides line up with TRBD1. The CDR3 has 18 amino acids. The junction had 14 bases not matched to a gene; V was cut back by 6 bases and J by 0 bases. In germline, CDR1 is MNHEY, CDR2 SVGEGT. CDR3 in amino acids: CASSGPTGGRTVNTEAFF. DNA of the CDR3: TGTGCCAGCAGCGGCCCTACAGGGGGCCGCACGGTGAACACTGAAGCTTTCTTT.

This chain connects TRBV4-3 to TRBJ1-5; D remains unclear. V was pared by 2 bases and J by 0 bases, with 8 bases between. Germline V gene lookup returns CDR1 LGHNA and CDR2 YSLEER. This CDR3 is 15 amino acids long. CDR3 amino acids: CASSQYQNSNQPQHF. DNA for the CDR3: TGCGCCAGCAGCCAATATCAGAATAGCAATCAGCCCCAGCATTTT.

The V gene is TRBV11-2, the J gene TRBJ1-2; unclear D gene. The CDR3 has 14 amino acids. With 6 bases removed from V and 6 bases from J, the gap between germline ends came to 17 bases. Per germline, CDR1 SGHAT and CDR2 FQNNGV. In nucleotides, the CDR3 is TGTGCCAGCAGTCATTCCCCTCCGGGGAATGGCTACACCTTC. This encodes CASSHSPPGNGYTF. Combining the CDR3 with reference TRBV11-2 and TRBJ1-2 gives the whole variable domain EAGVAQSPRYKIIEKRQSVAFWCNPISGHATLYWYQQILGQGPKLLIQFQNNGVVDDSQLPKDRFSAERLKGVDSTLKIQPAKLEDSAVYLCASSHSPPGNGYTFGSGTRLTVV.

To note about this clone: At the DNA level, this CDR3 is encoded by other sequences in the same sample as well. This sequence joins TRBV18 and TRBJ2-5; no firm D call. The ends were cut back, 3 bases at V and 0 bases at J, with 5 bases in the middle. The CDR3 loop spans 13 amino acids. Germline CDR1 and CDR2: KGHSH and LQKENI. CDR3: CASSPSYQETQYF. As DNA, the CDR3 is TGTGCCAGCTCACCGTCATACCAAGAGACCCAGTACTTC. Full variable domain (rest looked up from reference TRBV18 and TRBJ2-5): NAGVMQNPRHLVRRRGQEARLRCSPMKGHSHVYWYRQLPEEGLKFMVYLQKENIIDESGMPKERFSAEFPKEGPSILRIQQVVRGDSAAYFCASSPSYQETQYFGPGTRLLVL.

CDR3 coding DNA: TGTGCCAGCAGCTCAGGACTCGGAGAGACCCAGTACTTC. It is translated as CASSSGLGETQYF. The chain employs TRBV11-2 and TRBJ2-5, with D tentatively TRBD2 (5 bases). From germline, CDR1 is SGHAT and CDR2 FQNNGV. The CDR3 totals 13 residues. Trimming took off 4 bases at V and 4 bases at J, with 10 bases between the two ends.

CDR3 in amino acids: CASIGGSGGYTF. CDR3 nucleotide sequence: TGTGCCAGCATCGGGGGGTCGGGTGGCTACACCTTC. The V gene is TRBV6-6, the J gene TRBJ1-2, with D possibly TRBD1 on 5 matching bases. The germline V gene encodes CDR1 MNHNY and CDR2 SVGAGI (reference sequence). Trimming cost V 7 bases and J 7 bases, with 13 bases left between them. There are 12 residues in the CDR3.

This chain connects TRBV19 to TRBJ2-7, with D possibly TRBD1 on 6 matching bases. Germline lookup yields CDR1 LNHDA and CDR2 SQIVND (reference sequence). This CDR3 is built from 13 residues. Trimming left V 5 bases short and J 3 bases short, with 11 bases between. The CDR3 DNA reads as TGTGCCAGTAGTGCAGGGGTGAGCTACGAGCAGTACTTC. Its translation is CASSAGVSYEQYF.

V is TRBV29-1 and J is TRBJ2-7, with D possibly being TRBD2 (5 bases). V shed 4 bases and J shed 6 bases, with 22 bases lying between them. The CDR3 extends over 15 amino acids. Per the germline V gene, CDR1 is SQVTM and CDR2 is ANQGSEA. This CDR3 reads CSVGRSGLGAGEQYF. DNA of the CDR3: TGCAGCGTTGGAAGGTCAGGTCTGGGAGCCGGCGAGCAGTACTTC.

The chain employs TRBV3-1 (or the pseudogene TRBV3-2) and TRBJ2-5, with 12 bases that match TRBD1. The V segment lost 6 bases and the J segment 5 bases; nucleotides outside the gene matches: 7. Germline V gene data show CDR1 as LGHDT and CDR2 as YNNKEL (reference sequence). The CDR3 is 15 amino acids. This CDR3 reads CASRPGQGALETQYF. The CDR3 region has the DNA TGTGCCAGCAGACCGGGACAGGGGGCACTGGAGACCCAGTACTTC.

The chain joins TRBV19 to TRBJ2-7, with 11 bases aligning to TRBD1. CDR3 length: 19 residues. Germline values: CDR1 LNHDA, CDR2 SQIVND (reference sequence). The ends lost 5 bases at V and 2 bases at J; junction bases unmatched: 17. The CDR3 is CASSAQGQGDWDGTYEQYF. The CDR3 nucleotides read TGTGCCAGTAGTGCGCAGGGACAGGGGGATTGGGATGGGACCTACGAGCAGTACTTC.

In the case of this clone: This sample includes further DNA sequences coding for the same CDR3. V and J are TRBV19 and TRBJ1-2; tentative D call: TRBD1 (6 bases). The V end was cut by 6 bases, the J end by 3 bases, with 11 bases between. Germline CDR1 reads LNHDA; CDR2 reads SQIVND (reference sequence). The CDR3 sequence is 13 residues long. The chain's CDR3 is CASREQGDYGYTF. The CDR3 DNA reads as TGTGCCAGTAGGGAACAGGGCGACTATGGCTACACCTTC. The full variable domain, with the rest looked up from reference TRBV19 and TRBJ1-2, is DGGITQSPKYLFRKEGQNVTLSCEQNLNHDAMYWYRQDPGQGLRLIYYSQIVNDFQKGDIAEGYSVSREKKESFPLTVTSAQKNPTAFYLCASREQGDYGYTFGSGTRLTVV.

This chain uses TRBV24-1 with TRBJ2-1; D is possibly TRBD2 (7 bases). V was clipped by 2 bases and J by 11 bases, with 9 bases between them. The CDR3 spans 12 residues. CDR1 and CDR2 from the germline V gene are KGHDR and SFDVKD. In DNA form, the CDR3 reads TGTGCCACCAGTGATTGGGGGGGCAAGCAGTTCTTC. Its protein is CATSDWGGKQFF.

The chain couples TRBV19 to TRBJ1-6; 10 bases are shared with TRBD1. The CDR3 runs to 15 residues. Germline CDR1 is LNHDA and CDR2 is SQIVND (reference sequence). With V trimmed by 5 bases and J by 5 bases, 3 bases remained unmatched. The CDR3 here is CASSATGGNNSPLHF. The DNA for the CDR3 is TGTGCCAGTAGTGCGACAGGGGGCAATAATTCACCCCTCCACTTT.

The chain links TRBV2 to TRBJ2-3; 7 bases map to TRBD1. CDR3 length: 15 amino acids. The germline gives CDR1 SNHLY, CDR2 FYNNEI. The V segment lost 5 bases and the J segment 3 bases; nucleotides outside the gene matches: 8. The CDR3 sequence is CASSFDRARTDTQYF. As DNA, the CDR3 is TGTGCCAGCAGTTTCGACAGGGCGCGGACAGATACGCAGTATTTT.